One sample yielded the 18 T cell receptor beta chains listed below, sequenced in a study of glioma-infiltrating T cells. The iRepertoire nested amplicon-rescue multiplex PCR amplified TCR alpha and beta CDR3s from RNA. One entry per CDR3 protein results from TCRdb running MiXCR on the multiplex PCR reads. The table lists approximately 400,000 distinct CDR3 sequences, more than 35% of them singletons. The sequencing sample was made of glioma tissue, nonneoplastic brain tissue, or PBMCs (not recorded which). These receptors were obtained from a human donor with low-grade glioma or glioblastoma, undergoing nonglioma brain surgery, or in good health (not recorded which).

The chain recombines TRBV7-2 with TRBJ2-1; 9 bases map to TRBD2. The CDR3 consists of 14 residues. V was pared by 5 bases and J by 6 bases, with 5 bases of the junction left unmatched. Per germline, CDR1 SGHTA and CDR2 FQGNSA. The CDR3 DNA reads as TGTGCCAGCAGCCCGGGGACTAGCTTCAATGAGCAGTTCTTC. This translates into CASSPGTSFNEQFF.

Details on this clonotype: One junction end disagrees with the germline gene, perhaps due to a read error. The genes are TRBV7-2 and TRBJ2-1; TRBD2 matches at 8 bases. Germline assignment: CDR1 SGHTA and CDR2 FQGNSA. The CDR3 sequence is 15 residues long. The CDR3 here is CAGSQDRAGENEQFF. The CDR3 region has the DNA TGTGCCGGCAGCCAAGATCGAGCGGGAGAAAATGAGCAGTTCTTC.

J is TRBJ1-1 and V is TRBV7-9, with 10 bases lining up with TRBD1. This CDR3 contains 16 residues. Germline V gene sequence: CDR1 SEHNR, CDR2 FQNEAQ (reference sequence). Losses at the gene ends were 5 bases for V and 1 base for J; bases not matched to a gene: 7. The CDR3 DNA follows: TGTGCCAGCAGCCTCGGGACAGGGGCCTCGAACACTGAAGCTTTCTTT. This translates into CASSLGTGASNTEAFF. Looking up the rest from reference TRBV7-9 and TRBJ1-1 gives the full variable domain: DTGVSQNPRHKITKRGQNVTFRCDPISEHNRLYWYRQTLGQGPEFLTYFQNEAQLEKSRLLSDRFSAERPKGSFSTLEIQRTEQGDSAMYLCASSLGTGASNTEAFFGQGTRLTVV.

This clonotype came up a few times. CDR3 residues: CSAREGADQPQHF. CDR3 DNA sequence: TGCAGTGCTAGAGAGGGGGCCGATCAGCCCCAGCATTTT. The chain has TRBV20-1 and TRBJ1-5, with D possibly being TRBD1 (6 bases). There are 13 residues in the CDR3. V dropped 0 bases and J dropped 5 bases, with 8 bases sitting between them. Germline assignment: CDR1 DFQATT and CDR2 SNEGSKA (reference sequence).

The DNA for the CDR3 is TGTGCCAGCAGCCCCGGCCAGCGACTAGCGGGAGCTTACAATGAGCAGTTCTTC. It encodes CASSPGQRLAGAYNEQFF. This chain uses TRBV11-2 with TRBJ2-1; TRBD2 aligns across 12 bases. This CDR3 spans 18 amino acids. V shed 5 bases, J shed 4 bases, and the junction held 12 bases outside the gene matches. Germline V gives CDR1 SGHAT, CDR2 FQNNGV.

V gene TRBV24-1 combines with J gene TRBJ1-2, with D possibly being TRBD1 (6 bases). The CDR3 runs 14 residues. The V gene lost 4 bases and the J gene lost 4 bases, with 12 bases spanning the gap. Germline CDR1 is KGHDR and CDR2 is SFDVKD. The CDR3 loop reads CATSDNGQLYGYTF. In DNA, the CDR3 is TGTGCCACCAGTGACAACGGACAGCTCTATGGCTACACCTTC.

This clonotype appeared many times. The chain couples TRBV27 to TRBJ1-1; D unresolved. This CDR3 region has 14 residues. Germline CDR1 is MNHEY and CDR2 is SMNVEV (reference sequence). V lost 2 bases and J 1 base, leaving 8 bases between the germline ends. Here the CDR3 reads CASSLLRANTEAFF. CDR3 DNA sequence: TGTGCCAGCAGTTTACTGAGGGCGAACACTGAAGCTTTCTTT.

The chain links TRBV6-2 or TRBV6-3 to TRBJ2-7; D not certain. Trimming pared 0 bases from V and 3 bases from J, leaving 9 bases between. The CDR3 sequence is 14 residues long. Germline CDR1 reads MNHEY; CDR2 reads SVGEGT. In DNA, the CDR3 is TGTGCCAGCAGTTACTCGACTTGGGACTACGAGCAGTACTTC. Protein: CASSYSTWDYEQYF.

The V and J genes are TRBV7-9 and TRBJ2-7; D is ambiguous. This CDR3 has 11 amino acids. V was trimmed by 8 bases and J by 7 bases, leaving 12 bases between them. Germline CDR1 is SEHNR and CDR2 is FQNEAQ (reference sequence). The CDR3 reads CASGAGSEQYF. Written as DNA, the CDR3 is TGTGCCAGCGGCGCCGGTTCGGAGCAGTACTTC. The full variable domain, rest sourced from reference TRBV7-9 and TRBJ2-7, is DTGVSQNPRHKITKRGQNVTFRCDPISEHNRLYWYRQTLGQGPEFLTYFQNEAQLEKSRLLSDRFSAERPKGSFSTLEIQRTEQGDSAMYLCASGAGSEQYFGPGTRLTVT.

The chain combines TRBV2 with TRBJ1-1, with TRBD1 identical over 8 bases. The germline gives CDR1 SNHLY, CDR2 FYNNEI. Trimming at V came to 6 bases and at J to 4 bases, leaving 7 bases not matched to a gene. The CDR3 covers 14 residues. CDR3 in amino acids: CASRALTGGTEAFF. The CDR3 DNA is TGTGCCAGCAGGGCACTCACAGGGGGCACTGAAGCTTTCTTT. The whole variable domain, remainder taken from reference TRBV2 and TRBJ1-1, is EPEVTQTPSHQVTQMGQEVILRCVPISNHLYFYWYRQILGQKVEFLVSFYNNEISEKSEIFDDQFSVERPDGSNFTLKIRSTKLEDSAMYFCASRALTGGTEAFFGQGTRLTVV.

The genes are TRBV7-2 and TRBJ2-3; TRBD2 aligns across 10 bases. The ends lost 5 bases at V and 11 bases at J; junction bases unmatched: 4. This CDR3 contains 12 residues. Germline values: CDR1 SGHTA, CDR2 FQGNSA. The CDR3 is CTSSPLAGGQYF. Here the CDR3 DNA reads TGTACCAGCAGCCCGTTAGCGGGAGGGCAGTATTTT.

This clonotype occurred many times. The rearrangement joins TRBV27 to TRBJ2-5; a possible D gene is TRBD1 (6 bases). Trimming removed 5 bases from V and 1 base from J, with 11 bases in between. The CDR3 consists of 14 residues. Germline CDR1 is MNHEY and CDR2 is SMNVEV (reference sequence). Written as DNA, the CDR3 is TGTGCCAGCAGTCCGGGGACAAGCCAAGAGACCCAGTACTTC. Encoded protein: CASSPGTSQETQYF.

This chain connects TRBV20-1 to TRBJ2-7; 7 nucleotides match TRBD1. The CDR3 runs 12 residues. The ends lost 3 bases at V and 3 bases at J; junction bases unmatched: 2. The germline gives CDR1 DFQATT, CDR2 SNEGSKA (reference sequence). CDR3 coding DNA: TGCAGTGCTAGTTACAGGGGCTACGAGCAGTACTTC. It is translated as CSASYRGYEQYF.

The table lists this clonotype with a few counts. This chain uses TRBV20-1 with TRBJ1-2, with D possibly matching TRBD1 (6 bases). CDR3 size: 16 residues. Deletions cut 0 bases from V and 4 bases from J, with 18 bases between. Germline CDR1 DFQATT, CDR2 SNEGSKA (reference sequence). DNA for the CDR3: TGCAGTGCTAGAGATTTTTCGCAGGGGACTGCCTATGGCTACACCTTC. Its protein product is CSARDFSQGTAYGYTF.

In the case of this clonotype: A junction end diverges from the germline sequence, so it may reflect a read error. The chain is built from TRBV20-1 and TRBJ2-4, with 8 nucleotides matching TRBD2. Germline CDR1 and CDR2: DFQATT and SNEGSKA (reference sequence). The CDR3 has 12 amino acids. CDR3 residues: CSAPSGRYILYF. The CDR3 DNA reads as TGCAGTGCCCCCAGCGGGAGATACATTCTGTACTTC.

The V gene is TRBV6-2 or TRBV6-3, the J gene TRBJ2-1, with 12 positions matching TRBD2. The CDR3 length is 17 residues. The V gene's germline CDR1 is MNHEY and CDR2 SVGEGT. After removal of 2 bases from V and 6 bases from J, the junction contained 8 bases not matched to a gene. The CDR3 loop reads CASSYARTSGKGNEQFF. The CDR3 DNA sequence: TGTGCCAGCAGTTACGCGAGGACTAGCGGGAAAGGCAATGAGCAGTTCTTC.

Worth noting for this clonotype: The junction differs from germline at one of its ends, possibly a read error. The chain is built from TRBV4-1 and TRBJ2-3; TRBD2 agrees at 10 bases. The CDR3 sequence is 16 residues long. Germline values: CDR1 MGHRA, CDR2 YSYEKL. CDR3 DNA: TGCGACAGCAGCCAACCCACTAGCGGGATCACAGATACGCAGTATTTT. This encodes CDSSQPTSGITDTQYF.

The chain carries TRBV12-3 or TRBV12-4 and TRBJ2-2; TRBD2 matches at 13 bases. The CDR3 has 16 residues. V lost 6 bases and J lost 5; bases outside the gene matches: 6. CDR3: CASSIGLAGETGELFF. The CDR3 DNA sequence: TGTGCCAGCAGCATAGGACTAGCGGGAGAAACCGGGGAGCTGTTTTTT.